Presented here are 18 T cell receptor beta chains from one specimen sequenced in a study of T-cell reconstitution after alpha-beta-depleted transplantation in children. Unique molecular identifiers tagged the TCRbeta library. TCRdb re-called the PCR reads with MiXCR, one entry per CDR3 protein. Here the sample spans about 610,000 distinct CDR3 sequences, roughly a tenth being singletons. The source was PBMCs from the stem cell graft donor, collected from the stem cell graft. The receptors derive from a human donor who donated a stem cell graft to a child with acute myeloid leukemia.

This chain connects TRBV7-2 to TRBJ2-1, with D perhaps matching TRBD2 (6 bases). V lost 5 bases, J lost 7 bases, and 21 bases lay in between. Looked up from germline, CDR1 is SGHTA and CDR2 is FQGNSA. The length of the CDR3 is 16 residues. CDR3: CASSLVGGGGLNEQFF. The CDR3 DNA follows: TGTGCCAGCAGCCTAGTCGGGGGAGGAGGCCTTAATGAGCAGTTCTTC.

CDR3 DNA: TGTGCCTGGAGATCTAGCGGGAACTACGAGCAGTACTTC. Translated, it gives CAWRSSGNYEQYF. This chain links TRBV30 with TRBJ2-7; 9 nucleotides line up with TRBD2. Germline assignment: CDR1 GTSNPN and CDR2 SVGIG (reference sequence). This CDR3 has 13 amino acids. V shed 3 bases, J shed 3 bases, and the junction held 3 bases outside the gene matches.

In this sample, this clonotype turned up a few times. The V and J genes are TRBV20-1 and TRBJ2-1; TRBD2 aligns across 11 bases. The germline CDR1 and CDR2 sequences are DFQATT and SNEGSKA (reference sequence). This CDR3 has 13 amino acids. After removal of 5 bases from V and 6 bases from J, the junction contained 3 bases not matched to a gene. CDR3 in DNA: TGCAGTGCTTTTACTAGCGGGGGCAATGAGCAGTTCTTC. It is translated as CSAFTSGGNEQFF.

The chain is built from TRBV12-3 or TRBV12-4 and TRBJ2-2; D not certain. The CDR3 spans 14 residues. Trimming pared 3 bases from V and 6 bases from J, leaving 11 bases between. The chain's CDR3 is CASSLTLVAGELFF. CDR3 bases: TGTGCCAGCAGTTTGACTCTCGTGGCCGGGGAGCTGTTTTTT.

The chain has TRBV29-1 and TRBJ2-5, with D unresolved. V lost 4 bases and J lost 5, with 14 bases in between. Germline values: CDR1 SQVTM, CDR2 ANQGSEA. The CDR3 is 13 amino acids. CDR3 DNA: TGCAGCGTTGGTGGCCGAGTTTCCGAGACCCAGTACTTC. Its translation is CSVGGRVSETQYF.

The V and J genes are TRBV7-9 and TRBJ2-5, with 7 bases identical to TRBD2. CDR1 is SEHNR and CDR2 is FQNEAQ in the germline V gene (reference sequence). This CDR3 spans 16 amino acids. V lost 0 bases, J lost 1 base, and 5 bases stayed unmatched. The CDR3 region has the DNA TGTGCCAGCAGCTTAGCGCCGGCGGGGGTCCAAGAGACCCAGTACTTC. It is translated as CASSLAPAGVQETQYF.

V gene TRBV6-2 or TRBV6-3 combines with J gene TRBJ1-5; a weak D match, TRBD1 (5 bases). The CDR3 consists of 14 residues. The ends were cut back, 7 bases at V and 4 bases at J, with 14 bases in the middle. Germline values: CDR1 MNHEY, CDR2 SVGEGT. In DNA form, the CDR3 reads TGTGCCAGCACTAGGGACGGATTTAATCAGCCCCAGCATTTT. Its translation: CASTRDGFNQPQHF.

This rearrangement joins TRBV28 to TRBJ2-3; the D gene is possibly TRBD2 (5 bases). V was cut by 6 bases and J by 2 bases, with 15 bases left in between. The CDR3 runs 15 residues. Germline V gene data show CDR1 as MDHEN and CDR2 as SYDVKM. In DNA form, the CDR3 reads TGTGCCAGCAGGCTACGAGGGCCCCCCACAGATACGCAGTATTTT. It encodes CASRLRGPPTDTQYF.

This clonotype has ten or more counts. The V call is TRBV6-2 or TRBV6-3, the J call TRBJ2-5; D perhaps matches TRBD1 (5 bases). V was trimmed by 2 bases and J by 5 bases, leaving 24 bases between them. Germline CDR1 reads MNHEY; CDR2 reads SVGEGT. The CDR3 is 18 residues long. The CDR3 coding sequence is TGTGCCAGCAGTTACAGATTAGCCGCCCGTCTGGACACGGAGACCCAGTACTTC. Translation: CASSYRLAARLDTETQYF.

This clonotype was recorded a few times. The J gene is TRBJ2-1, the V gene TRBV9; 9 positions match TRBD1. CDR1 is SGDLS and CDR2 is YYNGEE in the germline V gene. The CDR3 length is 13 residues. J gave up 15 bases and V 3 bases, and 10 bases lay outside the gene matches. CDR3 coding DNA: TGTGCCAGCAGCGGTGACAGGGGGGAGACCTGGTTCTTC. Encoded protein: CASSGDRGETWFF. The whole variable domain, filled in from reference TRBV9 and TRBJ2-1, reads DSGVTQTPKHLITATGQRVTLRCSPRSGDLSVYWYQQSLDQGLQFLIQYYNGEERAKGNILERFSAQQFPDLHSELNLSSLELGDSALYFCASSGDRGETWFFGPGTRLTVL.

Concerning this clonotype: A much larger clone is a single base away; this may be a read error. V gene TRBV6-1 combines with J gene TRBJ2-1, with TRBD2 identical over 9 bases. Trimming took 8 bases from V and 0 from J; bases not matched to a gene: 14. The CDR3 spans 18 residues. CDR1 MNHNS and CDR2 SASEGT come from the germline V gene. Here the CDR3 DNA reads TGTGCCAGCCGTGCGCGAGCGGGAGGCCACAGCTCCTACAATGAGCAGTTCTTC. Amino acids: CASRARAGGHSSYNEQFF.

A few counts support this clonotype. This rearrangement joins TRBV29-1 to TRBJ2-3, with D perhaps matching TRBD1 or TRBD2 (5 bases each). Germline CDR1 and CDR2: SQVTM and ANQGSEA. CDR3 size: 11 residues. The germline V and J ends were trimmed by 7 bases and 7 bases, with 12 bases remaining between them. In nucleotides, the CDR3 is TGCAGCGCCCCCGGGGCACATACGCAGTATTTT. Translation gives CSAPGAHTQYF.

This clonotype was recorded a few times. The chain has TRBV29-1 and TRBJ2-7; 10 bases line up with TRBD1. Trimming cost V 2 bases and J 5 bases; bases outside gene matches: 9. Germline CDR1 and CDR2: SQVTM and ANQGSEA. The CDR3 covers 15 residues. The CDR3 DNA is TGCAGCGTTGAAACCCGACCCGGACAGGGGGACGAGCAGTACTTC. Its translation is CSVETRPGQGDEQYF.

This clonotype has ten or more counts. The chain has TRBV5-1 and TRBJ2-5, with D possibly called TRBD1 or TRBD2 (5 bases each). Trimming took off 0 bases at V and 5 bases at J, with 8 bases between the two ends. The CDR3 has 13 amino acids. The germline gives CDR1 SGHRS, CDR2 YFSETQ. In DNA, the CDR3 is TGCGCCAGCAGCTTGGGACAGCGGGAGACCCAGTACTTC. Translated: CASSLGQRETQYF.

The chain has TRBV7-3 and TRBJ2-2; 11 bases fit TRBD2. V dropped 5 bases and J dropped 5; count of bases not matched to a gene: 7. The CDR3 covers 16 residues. Germline V gene data show CDR1 as SGHTA and CDR2 as FQGTGA. CDR3 nucleotides: TGTGCCAGCAGCATTCTAGCGGGAGGAGCTACCGGGGAGCTGTTTTTT. Translated, it gives CASSILAGGATGELFF.

This clonotype was observed a handful of times. Sequence at one end of the junction differs from germline and may be a read error. The chain carries TRBV12-3 or TRBV12-4 and TRBJ1-2; 7 nucleotides agree with TRBD1. The CDR3 consists of 11 residues. The CDR3 spells CASSGNRDSVF. CDR3 in DNA: TGTGCCAGCAGTGGAAACCGGGACAGTGTGTTC.

The chain couples TRBV7-2 to TRBJ1-2; D is uncertain. V was shortened by 2 bases and J by 0 bases, with 4 bases between the two germline ends. Per the germline V gene, CDR1 is SGHTA and CDR2 is FQGNSA. This CDR3 is built from 13 residues. The CDR3 bases are TGTGCCAGCAGCTTAAGACCTAACTATGGCTACACCTTC. Its translation is CASSLRPNYGYTF.

The chain couples TRBV7-9 to TRBJ2-3; D is unresolved. V lost 3 bases and J 4 bases, leaving 5 bases between the germline ends. The CDR3 sequence is 12 residues long. Germline V CDR1 and CDR2: SEHNR, FQNEAQ (reference sequence). The CDR3 is CASSLEPDTQYF. The CDR3 DNA follows: TGTGCCAGCAGCTTGGAGCCAGATACGCAGTATTTT.